This TCR beta chain derives from a study of Ad26.COV2.S vaccination and SARS-CoV-2 variants. General study points: Comparability of non-spike TCR breadth was observed across vaccine and placebo recipients.

In germline, CDR1 is MNHEY, CDR2 SVGEGT. The CDR3 has 15 amino acids. V shed 1 base and J shed 12 bases, with 19 bases lying between them. Worth noting for this clone: Its antigen is not known.

Treatment defined: 19 received Ad26.COV2.S at low or high dose, single or two shots; 5 received placebo; per-sample allocation not given. After the first vaccine or placebo injection, samples were drawn on day 63. Assay: immunoSEQ multiplex PCR; the TCRdb copy retains only in-frame clones and omits some. This table has 350,000 to 500,000 clones, about 90% appearing once. This material consisted of peripheral blood, taken in a trial of Ad26.COV2.S vaccine versus placebo. This clonotype was obtained from a person between 18 and 60 years old who received the Ad26.COV2.S COVID-19 vaccine or a placebo. This chain uses TRBV6-2 or TRBV6-3 with TRBJ2-1; tentatively, D is TRBD2 (5 bases). CDR3 in DNA: TGTGCCAGCAGTTACTTCCTGGCCACTCCGGAGGCGCAGTTCTTC. Translating it yields CASSYFLATPEAQFF.